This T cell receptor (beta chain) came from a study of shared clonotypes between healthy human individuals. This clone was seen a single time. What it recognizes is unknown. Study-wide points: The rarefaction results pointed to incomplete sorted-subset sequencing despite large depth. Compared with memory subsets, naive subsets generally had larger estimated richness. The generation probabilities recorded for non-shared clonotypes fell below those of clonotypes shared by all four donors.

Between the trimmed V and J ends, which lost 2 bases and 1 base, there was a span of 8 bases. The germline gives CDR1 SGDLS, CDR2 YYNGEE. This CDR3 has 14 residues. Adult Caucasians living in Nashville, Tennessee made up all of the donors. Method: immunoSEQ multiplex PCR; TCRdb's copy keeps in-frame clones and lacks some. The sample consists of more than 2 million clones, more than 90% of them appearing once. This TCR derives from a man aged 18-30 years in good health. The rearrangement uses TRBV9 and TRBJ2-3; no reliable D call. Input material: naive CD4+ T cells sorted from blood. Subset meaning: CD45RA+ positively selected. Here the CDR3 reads CASSVRYGTDTQYF. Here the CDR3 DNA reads TGTGCCAGCAGCGTTAGATATGGCACAGATACGCAGTATTTT.